This TCR beta chain emerged from a study of Ad26.COV2.S vaccination and SARS-CoV-2 variants. Study-wide background: Into the muscle, Ad26.COV2.S was dosed once or twice, 56 days apart.

As for treatment: 15 to 20 received Ad26.COV2.S at low or high dose, single or two shots; 5 received placebo; per-sample allocation not given. Specimen acquisition occurred on day 63 following the initial vaccine or placebo injection. In Boston, an adult donor aged 18-55 years took part. An Ad26 vector carrying the Wuhan-strain SARS-CoV-2 spike served as the vaccine. Using immunoSEQ multiplex PCR, the repertoire was profiled, and TCRdb retains in-frame clones only, with some absent. Of fewer than 500,000 clones listed, approximately 92% are singletons. Findings of the study overall: Greater spike-specific TCR breadth was seen in vaccine recipients than in placebo recipients.

As concerns this clone: Its antigen is unknown.

The receptor was isolated from a person between 18 and 65 years old who received the Ad26.COV2.S COVID-19 vaccine or a placebo. Material: peripheral blood, obtained in a trial of Ad26.COV2.S vaccine versus placebo.

CDR3 in DNA: TGTGCCACCAGCAGTGAATATCGGACAGGGGATAAGGAGACCCAGTACTTC. It translates to CATSSEYRTGDKETQYF. The chain links TRBV15 to TRBJ2-5; 9 bases map to TRBD1. The CDR3 loop spans 17 amino acids. Germline assignment: CDR1 LNHNV and CDR2 YYDKDF (reference sequence). After removal of 3 bases from V and 5 bases from J, the junction contained 13 bases not matched to a gene.